These 2 T cell receptor beta chains came from one sample sequenced in a study of Tregs in tolerant kidney transplant recipients. The assay was immunoSEQ multiplex PCR, and TCRdb's table has in-frame clones only and misses some. The table records over 50,000 clones, around four fifths of them present only once. The sample consisted of CD4+ T cells from blood. All receptors come from a human donor in good health.

The sample holds one count of this clone. The V call is TRBV9, the J call TRBJ1-1, with a tentative D call TRBD1 (6 bases). The CDR3 runs 14 residues. Trimming removed 4 bases from V and 1 base from J, with 11 bases in between. Germline V lookup: CDR1 SGDLS, CDR2 YYNGEE. The CDR3 bases are TGTGCCAGCAGCCAGGGGTCAGAGAACACTGAAGCTTTCTTT. It translates to CASSQGSENTEAFF.

This chain joins TRBV25-1 and TRBJ1-2, with D unclear. Germline CDR1 reads MGHDK; CDR2 reads SYGVNS. Deletions cut 3 bases from V and 2 bases from J, with 10 bases between. This CDR3 is 14 amino acids long. CDR3 sequence reads: CASSDPERNYGYTF. The CDR3 nucleotides read TGTGCCAGCAGTGACCCCGAAAGGAACTATGGCTACACCTTC.